This passage covers 32 T cell receptor beta chains from one sample sequenced in a study of cytomegalovirus exposure and HLA in healthy donors. PCR amplification relied on 60 Vbeta primers (plus 13 Jbeta primers). Repertoires were generated with immunoSEQ multiplex PCR, while TCRdb's copy carries only in-frame clones and drops some. The sample has more than 100,000 clones; 80% to 90% are singletons. What was sequenced was PBMCs. These receptors were collected from a woman aged 25 to 45 in good health and CMV-seronegative.

J is TRBJ2-5 and V is TRBV6-5, with 12 bases that match TRBD2. The CDR3 contains 15 residues. With V trimmed by 0 bases and J by 11 bases, 7 bases remained unmatched. CDR1 and CDR2 (germline): MNHEY, SVGAGI. CDR3 sequence (DNA): TGTGCCAGCAGTTACTCGGTGCTAGCGGGAGGGGAGCAGTACTTC. This gives the protein CASSYSVLAGGEQYF.

V gene TRBV5-1 combines with J gene TRBJ2-3, with 10 bases lining up with TRBD1. CDR3 size: 16 residues. After removal of 5 bases from V and 5 bases from J, the junction contained 11 bases not matched to a gene. CDR1 is SGHRS and CDR2 is YFSETQ in the germline V gene. CDR3 nucleotides: TGCGCCAGCAGGGGATGGAGACAGGGGGCAGGAGATACGCAGTATTTT. Its translation is CASRGWRQGAGDTQYF.

The gene calls are TRBV7-8 and TRBJ2-3; 8 bases match TRBD2. V trimming: 0 bases; J trimming: 0 bases; junction bases outside the gene matches: 2. The CDR3 is 16 residues long. The V gene's germline CDR1 is SGHVS and CDR2 FQNEAQ. The DNA for the CDR3 is TGTGCCAGCAGCTTAGCACTAGCGGTTAGCACAGATACGCAGTATTTT. As protein: CASSLALAVSTDTQYF.

The chain employs TRBV14 and TRBJ1-1; D is undetermined. V shed 10 bases and J shed 6 bases, with 18 bases lying between them. The CDR3 is 13 residues long. The germline V gene encodes CDR1 SGHDN and CDR2 FVKESK. CDR3 in DNA: TGTGCCACCCGGCCGCACGGGAGCCCTGAAGCTTTCTTT. It translates to CATRPHGSPEAFF.

The chain combines TRBV6-5 with TRBJ1-2, with 7 nucleotides matching TRBD1. The trim removed 0 bases at V and 2 bases at J, leaving 6 bases unmatched. CDR1 is MNHEY, CDR2 SVGAGI, per germline. CDR3 length equals 16 residues. CDR3 nucleotides: TGTGCCAGCAGTTACTCGCAAACAGGGGCAAACTATGGCTACACCTTC. It translates to CASSYSQTGANYGYTF.

This clone was observed a single time. The gene calls are TRBV25-1 and TRBJ1-2; no reliable D call. V gave up 2 bases and J gave up 0 bases, with 10 bases separating them. The CDR3 totals 15 residues. The germline CDR1 and CDR2 sequences are MGHDK and SYGVNS. CDR3 sequence reads: CASSEPGSANYGYTF. Written as DNA, the CDR3 is TGTGCCAGCAGTGAACCGGGGTCAGCTAACTATGGCTACACCTTC.

The CDR3 bases are TGCGCCAGCAGCTCAGGGGACATCTCCTACAATGAGCAGTTCTTC. Encoded protein: CASSSGDISYNEQFF. The rearrangement joins TRBV5-1 to TRBJ2-1, with a tentative D call TRBD1 (6 bases). CDR1 and CDR2 from the germline V gene are SGHRS and YFSETQ. Between the trimmed V and J ends, which lost 3 bases and 0 bases, there was a span of 10 bases. The CDR3 contains 15 residues.

The chain recombines TRBV4-3 with TRBJ2-7, with a possible D match to TRBD1 (6 bases). This CDR3 region has 16 residues. Trimming took off 1 base at V and 1 base at J, with 14 bases between the two ends. Germline values: CDR1 LGHNA, CDR2 YSLEER. This chain's CDR3 is CASSQVFRGNSYEQYF. As DNA, the CDR3 is TGCGCCAGCAGCCAAGTTTTCAGGGGAAATTCCTACGAGCAGTACTTC.

V gene TRBV5-1 combines with J gene TRBJ2-1; TRBD2 is a possible D gene (6 bases). Trimming cost V 0 bases and J 3 bases, with 13 bases left between them. The CDR3 is 16 amino acids. The germline CDR1 and CDR2 sequences are SGHRS and YFSETQ. The CDR3 sequence: CASSLVGREGYNEQFF. CDR3 in DNA: TGCGCCAGCAGCTTGGTCGGGAGAGAGGGCTACAATGAGCAGTTCTTC.

This clone appeared once. The rearrangement joins TRBV6-5 to TRBJ2-7; D not resolved. The germline gives CDR1 MNHEY, CDR2 SVGAGI. Trimming shortened V by 4 bases and J by 7 bases, and 17 bases separated the two germline ends. The CDR3 spans 14 residues. The CDR3 region is CASSFLTNIYEQYF. CDR3 in DNA: TGTGCCAGCAGTTTCCTCACAAATATATATGAGCAGTACTTC.

This clone was seen a single time. The CDR3, as DNA: TGCGCCAGCAGCTTGGTCCCGGACAGTAATTCACCCCTCCACTTT. Translating gives CASSLVPDSNSPLHF. The chain couples TRBV5-1 to TRBJ1-6; D is possibly TRBD1 (6 bases). The CDR3 loop spans 15 amino acids. Germline V CDR1 and CDR2: SGHRS, YFSETQ. The V end was cut by 0 bases, the J end by 6 bases, with 10 bases between.

The chain links TRBV7-8 to TRBJ2-7; 7 bases agree with TRBD2. From germline, CDR1 is SGHVS and CDR2 FQNEAQ. The CDR3 consists of 14 residues. After removal of 4 bases from V and 2 bases from J, the junction contained 5 bases not matched to a gene. Written as DNA, the CDR3 is TGTGCCAGCAGCTCGAGCGGGACGGCCTACGAGCAGTACTTC. It is translated as CASSSSGTAYEQYF.

The rearrangement links TRBV29-1 to TRBJ2-5; 9 positions agree with TRBD2. CDR3 length: 14 residues. The V segment lost 7 bases and the J segment 1 base; nucleotides outside the gene matches: 7. Germline assignment: CDR1 SQVTM and CDR2 ANQGSEA. CDR3 in DNA: TGCAGCGCACTAGCGGGCCCAGCCCAAGAGACCCAGTACTTC. Amino acids: CSALAGPAQETQYF.

V usage is TRBV6-1 and J usage is TRBJ1-5; unclear D gene. V was clipped by 1 base and J by 7 bases, with 20 bases between them. The V gene's germline CDR1 is MNHNS and CDR2 SASEGT. This CDR3 spans 17 amino acids. CDR3 coding DNA: TGTGCCAGCAGTGAAGTGCACGGACTGGGAATTGGGCAGCCCCAGCATTTT. Protein sequence: CASSEVHGLGIGQPQHF.

This clone has only a few counts. The rearrangement links TRBV4-3 to TRBJ2-1; TRBD2 is a possible D gene (6 bases). V lost 4 bases to trimming and J lost 10 bases, with 14 bases between them. Germline V gene data show CDR1 as LGHNA and CDR2 as YSLEER. CDR3 size: 13 residues. The CDR3 nucleotides read TGCGCCAGCAGCCGGATACTAGCAGAAGAGCAGTTCTTC. Amino acid sequence: CASSRILAEEQFF.

The chain links TRBV10-3 to TRBJ2-7; TRBD2 aligns across 9 bases. V shed 8 bases, J shed 1 base, and the junction held 15 bases outside the gene matches. This CDR3 spans 17 amino acids. Per germline, CDR1 ENHRY and CDR2 SYGVKD. This CDR3 reads CAIGGGIAGAGSYEQYF. CDR3 DNA sequence: TGTGCCATCGGAGGAGGAATAGCGGGAGCGGGTTCCTACGAGCAGTACTTC.

The chain joins TRBV4-1 to TRBJ2-1; D might be TRBD1 (6 bases). The V end lost 2 bases, the J end lost 0 bases, and 8 bases lay between the germline ends. Looked up from germline, CDR1 is MGHRA and CDR2 is YSYEKL. This CDR3 spans 15 amino acids. As DNA, the CDR3 is TGCGCCAGCAGCCAAACAGGGAGCTCCTACAATGAGCAGTTCTTC. This gives the protein CASSQTGSSYNEQFF.

This chain connects TRBV29-1 to TRBJ1-1, with TRBD1 matching 12 bases. Germline V gives CDR1 SQVTM, CDR2 ANQGSEA. The CDR3 length is 13 residues. V shed 5 bases, J shed 10 bases, and the junction held 8 bases outside the gene matches. The CDR3 DNA sequence: TGCAGCGTTATGGGACAGGGGGCAACGAGAGCTTTCTTT. Residues: CSVMGQGATRAFF.

V gene TRBV7-9 combines with J gene TRBJ1-5, with D uncertain. Germline assignment: CDR1 SEHNR and CDR2 FQNEAQ (reference sequence). Trimming pared 0 bases from V and 1 base from J, leaving 7 bases between. The CDR3 consists of 15 residues. The CDR3 here is CASSLALGSNQPQHF. The CDR3 region has the DNA TGTGCCAGCAGCTTAGCGCTAGGCAGCAATCAGCCCCAGCATTTT.

The chain recombines TRBV25-1 with TRBJ2-3, with 9 nucleotides matching TRBD1. This CDR3 region has 17 residues. Germline assignment: CDR1 MGHDK and CDR2 SYGVNS. V gave up 0 bases and J gave up 0 bases; unmatched junction bases: 4. The CDR3 loop reads CASSEYYRGPSTDTQYF. The CDR3 DNA follows: TGTGCCAGCAGTGAATACTACAGGGGGCCTAGCACAGATACGCAGTATTTT.

The V call is TRBV12-5, the J call TRBJ2-4; 7 nucleotides align to TRBD1. CDR3 length: 15 residues. Losses at the gene ends were 0 bases for V and 2 bases for J; bases not matched to a gene: 1. The germline CDR1 and CDR2 sequences are LGHNT and FRNRAP. CDR3 amino acids: CASGLVTGTKNIQYF. The CDR3 coding sequence is TGTGCTAGTGGTTTGGTGACAGGGACCAAAAACATTCAGTACTTC.

V is TRBV19 and J is TRBJ2-3; TRBD2 matches 14 bases. V gave up 8 bases and J gave up 2 bases; unmatched junction bases: 12. CDR1 and CDR2 (germline): LNHDA, SQIVND (reference sequence). The CDR3 extends over 18 amino acids. The CDR3 sequence: CASPRRTSGRCFTDTQYF. CDR3 nucleotide sequence: TGTGCCAGTCCCCGTAGGACTAGCGGGAGGTGTTTCACAGATACGCAGTATTTT.

This clone is a singleton in its sample. The chain carries TRBV30 and TRBJ1-6; TRBD1 matches at 7 bases. From germline, CDR1 is GTSNPN and CDR2 SVGIG (reference sequence). This CDR3 is 13 amino acids long. CDR3 bases: TGTGCGGCGGACGGGACAGTGGATTCACCCCTCCACTTT. Translated, it gives CAADGTVDSPLHF. Looking up the rest from reference TRBV30 and TRBJ1-6 gives the full variable domain: SQTIHQWPATLVQPVGSPLSLECTVEGTSNPNLYWYRQAAGRGLQLLFYSVGIGQISSEVPQNLSASRPQDRQFILSSKKLLLSDSGFYLCAADGTVDSPLHFGNGTRLTVT.

Comment on this clone: At one end the junction does not follow the germline gene, possibly because of a read error. This chain connects TRBV7-9 to TRBJ1-4; D is ambiguous. Germline assignment: CDR1 SEHNR and CDR2 FQNEAQ (reference sequence). The CDR3 has 14 amino acids. The CDR3 DNA is TGTGTCAGCAGCGCCATGGAGACTAATGAAAAACTGTTTTTT. This encodes CVSSAMETNEKLFF. The variable domain in full, completed from reference TRBV7-9 and TRBJ1-4, reads DTGVSQNPRHKITKRGQNVTFRCDPISEHNRLYWYRQTLGQGPEFLTYFQNEAQLEKSRLLSDRFSAERPKGSFSTLEIQRTEQGDSAMYLCVSSAMETNEKLFFGSGTQLSVL.

This chain joins TRBV5-6 and TRBJ1-6; 7 bases fit TRBD1. This CDR3 comprises 15 residues. The V gene end was trimmed by 1 base and the J gene end by 5 bases; junction bases not matched to a gene: 3. CDR1 and CDR2 from the germline V gene are SGHDT and YYEEEE. DNA for the CDR3: TGTGCCAGCAGCTTGTGGGACAGAGATAATTCACCCCTCCACTTT. It is translated as CASSLWDRDNSPLHF.

Only a few counts were recorded for this clone. V usage is TRBV7-2 and J usage is TRBJ1-4, with D possibly being TRBD1 (5 bases). This CDR3 region has 15 residues. Germline-derived CDR1 and CDR2 are SGHTA and FQGNSA. V was cut by 5 bases and J by 8 bases, with 18 bases left in between. CDR3 DNA sequence: TGTGCCAGCAGCCCCCAGGGTGGGGTAAACGAAAAACTGTTTTTT. Translating it yields CASSPQGGVNEKLFF.

The chain joins TRBV18 to TRBJ1-1; D might be TRBD1 (6 bases). Per germline, CDR1 KGHSH and CDR2 LQKENI. The V end was cut by 3 bases, the J end by 2 bases, with 13 bases between. The CDR3 consists of 15 residues. The CDR3 DNA follows: TGTGCCAGCTCACCGGGAGAGACAGGAAACACTGAAGCTTTCTTT. Protein: CASSPGETGNTEAFF. The whole variable domain, remainder taken from reference TRBV18 and TRBJ1-1, is NAGVMQNPRHLVRRRGQEARLRCSPMKGHSHVYWYRQLPEEGLKFMVYLQKENIIDESGMPKERFSAEFPKEGPSILRIQQVVRGDSAAYFCASSPGETGNTEAFFGQGTRLTVV.

The chain has TRBV30 and TRBJ1-5, with D perhaps TRBD1 (5 bases). Deletions cut 4 bases from V and 8 bases from J, with 18 bases between. This CDR3 is built from 14 residues. Per the germline V gene, CDR1 is GTSNPN and CDR2 is SVGIG (reference sequence). CDR3 nucleotide sequence: TGTGCCTGGACCGAAGGCCCCTGGGGGGAGCCCCAGCATTTT. As protein: CAWTEGPWGEPQHF.

The rearrangement uses TRBV7-9 and TRBJ2-3; 12 nucleotides line up with TRBD2. V dropped 3 bases and J dropped 4; count of bases not matched to a gene: 5. This CDR3 region has 16 residues. Germline V gene sequence: CDR1 SEHNR, CDR2 FQNEAQ (reference sequence). The chain's CDR3 is CASSLRLAGDADTQYF. CDR3 bases: TGTGCCAGCAGCTTGCGACTAGCGGGGGACGCAGATACGCAGTATTTT.

V is TRBV6-6 and J is TRBJ2-5; weak D call: TRBD1 (7 bases). Trimming took 6 bases from V and 5 from J, leaving 16 bases between them. Germline values: CDR1 MNHNY, CDR2 SVGAGI (reference sequence). The CDR3 is made up of 14 amino acids. The DNA of the CDR3 is TGTGCCAGCAGCTGGACAGGAGGGGAGGAGACCCAGTACTTC. Residues: CASSWTGGEETQYF.

This chain links TRBV9 with TRBJ2-1; 8 bases are a match to TRBD2. The germline V gene has CDR1 SGDLS and CDR2 YYNGEE. V shed 0 bases and J 0 bases; nucleotides not matched to a gene: 2. The CDR3 length is 16 residues. The CDR3 region has the DNA TGTGCCAGCAGCGTAGCGGGGGGGAGCTCCTACAATGAGCAGTTCTTC. Its protein product is CASSVAGGSSYNEQFF. The entire variable domain, with the rest obtained from reference TRBV9 and TRBJ2-1, is as follows: DSGVTQTPKHLITATGQRVTLRCSPRSGDLSVYWYQQSLDQGLQFLIQYYNGEERAKGNILERFSAQQFPDLHSELNLSSLELGDSALYFCASSVAGGSSYNEQFFGPGTRLTVL.

The V gene is TRBV11-2, the J gene TRBJ2-2, with a possible D match to TRBD2 (7 bases). Germline values: CDR1 SGHAT, CDR2 FQNNGV. Trimming removed 10 bases from V and 3 bases from J, with 15 bases in between. The CDR3 extends over 14 amino acids. The CDR3 nucleotides are TGTGCCACCCGGGCGGGGGCCTACACCGGGGAGCTGTTTTTT. It codes for CATRAGAYTGELFF. Together with reference TRBV11-2 and TRBJ2-2, the CDR3 gives the full variable domain: EAGVAQSPRYKIIEKRQSVAFWCNPISGHATLYWYQQILGQGPKLLIQFQNNGVVDDSQLPKDRFSAERLKGVDSTLKIQPAKLEDSAVYLCATRAGAYTGELFFGEGSRLTVL.